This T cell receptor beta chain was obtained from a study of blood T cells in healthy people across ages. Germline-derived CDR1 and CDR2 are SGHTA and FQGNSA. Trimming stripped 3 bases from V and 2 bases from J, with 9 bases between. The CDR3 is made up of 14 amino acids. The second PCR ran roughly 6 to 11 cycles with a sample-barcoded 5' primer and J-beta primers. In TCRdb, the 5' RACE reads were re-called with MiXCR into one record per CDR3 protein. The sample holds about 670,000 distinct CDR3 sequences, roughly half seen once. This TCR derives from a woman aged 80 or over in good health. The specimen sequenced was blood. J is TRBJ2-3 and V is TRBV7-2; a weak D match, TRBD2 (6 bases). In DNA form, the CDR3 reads TGTGCCAGCAGCTTTAGCGGACCCACAGATACGCAGTATTTT. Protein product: CASSFSGPTDTQYF.